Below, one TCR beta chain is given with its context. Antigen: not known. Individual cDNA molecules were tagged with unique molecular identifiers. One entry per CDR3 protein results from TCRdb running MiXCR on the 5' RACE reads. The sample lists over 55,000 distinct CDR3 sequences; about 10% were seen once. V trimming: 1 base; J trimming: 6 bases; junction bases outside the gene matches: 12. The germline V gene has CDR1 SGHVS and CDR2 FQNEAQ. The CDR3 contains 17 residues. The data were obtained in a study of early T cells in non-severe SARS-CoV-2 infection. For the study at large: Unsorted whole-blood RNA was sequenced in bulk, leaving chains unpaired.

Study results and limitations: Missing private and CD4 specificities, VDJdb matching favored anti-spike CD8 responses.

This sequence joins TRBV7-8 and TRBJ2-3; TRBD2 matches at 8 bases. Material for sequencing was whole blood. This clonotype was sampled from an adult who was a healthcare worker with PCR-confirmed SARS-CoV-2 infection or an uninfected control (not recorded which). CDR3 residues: CASSLVGGGLVSDTQYF. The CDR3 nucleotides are TGTGCCAGCAGCTTAGTAGGTGGGGGACTAGTGTCTGATACGCAGTATTTT.